The 27 T cell receptor beta chains listed next were all sequenced from one sample in a study of control samples from healthy donors and cancer patients (dated by TCRdb to the early 2020s). The receptor library was made with the immunoSEQ multiplex PCR assay. TCRdb's version of the immuneACCESS table is confined to in-frame rearrangements and falls short of the full clone set. An unresolved V gene accounts for under half of the shortfall where checked; the remainder is of unknown origin. The sample contains approximately 210,000 clones, roughly nine tenths of them found a single time. Approximately 1.8% of the sample goes to the ten largest clones. Sample: blood. Every receptor here comes from a man younger than 45 in good health.

The chain uses TRBV7-9 and TRBJ2-3, with D uncertain. With 5 bases removed from V and 6 bases from J, the gap between germline ends came to 15 bases. The germline CDR1 and CDR2 sequences are SEHNR and FQNEAQ (reference sequence). The CDR3 is made up of 14 amino acids. CDR3 residues: CASSPPLRLDTQYF. The CDR3 DNA is TGTGCCAGCAGCCCTCCCCTGCGGTTGGATACGCAGTATTTT. The variable domain in full, completed from reference TRBV7-9 and TRBJ2-3, reads DTGVSQNPRHKITKRGQNVTFRCDPISEHNRLYWYRQTLGQGPEFLTYFQNEAQLEKSRLLSDRFSAERPKGSFSTLEIQRTEQGDSAMYLCASSPPLRLDTQYFGPGTRLTVL.

This chain connects TRBV11-2 to TRBJ2-1; D ambiguous. Germline V CDR1 and CDR2: SGHAT, FQNNGV. The CDR3 totals 14 residues. V was trimmed by 5 bases and J by 2 bases, leaving 10 bases between them. This CDR3 reads CASSRGFPYNEQFF. The CDR3 region has the DNA TGTGCCAGCAGCCGAGGTTTCCCCTACAATGAGCAGTTCTTC.

This clone was seen a single time. A junction end diverges from the germline sequence, so it may reflect a read error. The CDR3 protein is CASSLSASDTQYF. DNA of the CDR3: TGTGCCAGCAGCTTGTCGGCCTCAGACACGCAGTATTTT. The V call is TRBV7-3, the J call TRBJ2-3, with unresolved D. The CDR3 runs to 13 residues. Germline values: CDR1 SGHTA, CDR2 FQGTGA.

This clone was seen a single time. The CDR3 reads CASSPQGGTGTDTQYF. CDR3 sequence (DNA): TGTGCCAGCTCACCCCAGGGGGGGACAGGCACAGATACGCAGTATTTT. This chain joins TRBV18 and TRBJ2-3; TRBD1 or TRBD2 may be the D gene (7 bases each). V was cut by 3 bases and J by 1 base, with 14 bases left in between. There are 16 residues in the CDR3. The germline V gene encodes CDR1 KGHSH and CDR2 LQKENI. Full variable domain (missing parts from reference TRBV18 and TRBJ2-3): NAGVMQNPRHLVRRRGQEARLRCSPMKGHSHVYWYRQLPEEGLKFMVYLQKENIIDESGMPKERFSAEFPKEGPSILRIQQVVRGDSAAYFCASSPQGGTGTDTQYFGPGTRLTVL.

V is TRBV24-1 and J is TRBJ1-1, with TRBD1 identical over 8 bases. The CDR3 is made up of 13 amino acids. CDR1 KGHDR and CDR2 SFDVKD come from the germline V gene. The V segment lost 9 bases and the J segment 5 bases; nucleotides outside the gene matches: 7. In DNA, the CDR3 is TGTGCCACCTCTCAGGGGGCCGGGACTGAAGCTTTCTTT. Translation gives CATSQGAGTEAFF.

This clone was observed a single time. The V gene is TRBV25-1, the J gene TRBJ1-1; 10 positions match TRBD1. Germline V lookup: CDR1 MGHDK, CDR2 SYGVNS. The ends lost 6 bases at V and 7 bases at J; junction bases unmatched: 5. The CDR3 is made up of 13 amino acids. CDR3 in DNA: TGTGCCAGCAGGCGACAGGGGGCCGGTGAAGCTTTCTTT. It yields the protein CASRRQGAGEAFF.

The genes are TRBV10-3 and TRBJ1-2, with D unresolved. Germline V CDR1 and CDR2: ENHRY, SYGVKD. This CDR3 has 9 residues. V lost 7 bases to trimming and J lost 3 bases, with 0 bases between them. The CDR3 DNA reads as TGTGCCATCAACTATGGCTACACCTTC. Protein sequence: CAINYGYTF.

This clone was picked up one time. For the CDR3, the DNA is TGTGCCAGCCGCGTGCCAGGGGGGTTGAACACTGAAGCTTTCTTT. Encoded protein: CASRVPGGLNTEAFF. The V call is TRBV6-5, the J call TRBJ1-1; 7 bases line up with TRBD1. V trimming: 8 bases; J trimming: 0 bases; junction bases outside the gene matches: 9. Germline V CDR1 and CDR2: MNHEY, SVGAGI. The CDR3 has 15 residues.

The chain recombines TRBV4-1 with TRBJ2-3; D call uncertain. CDR1 is MGHRA and CDR2 is YSYEKL in the germline V gene. This CDR3 is 15 amino acids long. V shed 1 base and J shed 0 bases, with 8 bases lying between them. DNA of the CDR3: TGCGCCAGCAGCCAAGTTCCGCGAAGCACAGATACGCAGTATTTT. As protein: CASSQVPRSTDTQYF.

This chain uses TRBV4-1 with TRBJ2-2; no firm D call. This CDR3 is built from 16 residues. V dropped 3 bases and J dropped 5 bases, with 16 bases sitting between them. Germline V gives CDR1 MGHRA, CDR2 YSYEKL. The CDR3 spells CASSQSVVGRTGELFF. CDR3 DNA: TGCGCCAGCAGCCAGAGCGTGGTGGGAAGGACCGGGGAGCTGTTTTTT.

J is TRBJ2-2 and V is TRBV5-1; 7 bases map to TRBD2. CDR3 length: 15 amino acids. Germline values: CDR1 SGHRS, CDR2 YFSETQ. Trimming took 0 bases from V and 5 from J; bases not matched to a gene: 4. Here the CDR3 DNA reads TGCGCCAGCAGCTTGGGGACTAGTAGTACCGGGGAGCTGTTTTTT. It translates to CASSLGTSSTGELFF. The variable domain in full, completed from reference TRBV5-1 and TRBJ2-2, reads KAGVTQTPRYLIKTRGQQVTLSCSPISGHRSVSWYQQTPGQGLQFLFEYFSETQRNKGNFPGRFSGRQFSNSRSEMNVSTLELGDSALYLCASSLGTSSTGELFFGEGSRLTVL.

The V call is TRBV12-3 or TRBV12-4, the J call TRBJ1-2; possibly TRBD1 for D (5 bases). V shed 3 bases and J shed 6 bases, with 11 bases lying between them. This CDR3 is 13 amino acids long. The CDR3 region is CASSLAGQHGYTF. CDR3 DNA: TGTGCCAGCAGTTTGGCAGGGCAGCATGGCTACACCTTC.

Of note for this clone: One end of the junction fails to match germline, which may point to a read error. The chain carries TRBV7-9 and TRBJ2-1; the match to TRBD1 covers 9 bases. Germline V gives CDR1 SEHNR, CDR2 FQNEAQ (reference sequence). The CDR3 is made up of 15 amino acids. DNA of the CDR3: TGTGCCAGCACCTTAACCGGGACAGGGATCAATGAGCAGTTCTTC. It encodes CASTLTGTGINEQFF.

The J gene is TRBJ2-3, the V gene TRBV15; 8 nucleotides match TRBD1. The V segment lost 3 bases and the J segment 4 bases; nucleotides outside the gene matches: 3. The germline gives CDR1 LNHNV, CDR2 YYDKDF (reference sequence). This CDR3 comprises 14 residues. The CDR3 sequence: CATSRDRVADTQYF. In DNA, the CDR3 is TGTGCCACCAGCAGGGACAGGGTAGCAGATACGCAGTATTTT.

The chain links TRBV7-8 to TRBJ1-5; D remains unclear. CDR1 is SGHVS and CDR2 is FQNEAQ in the germline V gene. This CDR3 spans 15 amino acids. V gave up 3 bases and J gave up 1 base, with 10 bases separating them. The CDR3 nucleotides are TGTGCCAGCAGCTTCGGAGGGAGGAGCAATCAGCCCCAGCATTTT. Protein sequence: CASSFGGRSNQPQHF.

Notes on this clone: This sample includes further DNA sequences coding for the same CDR3. The chain combines TRBV9 with TRBJ1-1, with unresolved D. This CDR3 has 13 amino acids. Deletions cut 2 bases from V and 3 bases from J, with 8 bases between. Germline CDR1 SGDLS, CDR2 YYNGEE. The DNA for the CDR3 is TGTGCCAGCAGCGTCCGGACTGACACTGAAGCTTTCTTT. Translated: CASSVRTDTEAFF. Supplemented by reference TRBV9 and TRBJ1-1, the full variable domain reads DSGVTQTPKHLITATGQRVTLRCSPRSGDLSVYWYQQSLDQGLQFLIQYYNGEERAKGNILERFSAQQFPDLHSELNLSSLELGDSALYFCASSVRTDTEAFFGQGTRLTVV.

This clone was seen a single time. The chain uses TRBV2 and TRBJ2-7; D possibly uses TRBD1 or TRBD2 (5 bases each). The CDR3 contains 17 residues. V lost 6 bases and J lost 1, with 22 bases in between. The germline V gene encodes CDR1 SNHLY and CDR2 FYNNEI. The CDR3, as DNA: TGTGCCAGCAGAGATACTCCGGGACGGACCGTGTCCTACGAGCAGTACTTC. As protein: CASRDTPGRTVSYEQYF.

As concerns this clone: One junction end does not reproduce the germline sequence, and a read error may be involved. This sequence joins TRBV3-1 (or the pseudogene TRBV3-2) and TRBJ2-4; 10 nucleotides agree with TRBD1. CDR1 and CDR2 (germline): LGHDT, YNNKEL (reference sequence). CDR3 length: 16 residues. CDR3 sequence reads: CASSKDRGLAQNIQYF. CDR3 coding DNA: TGTGCCAGCAGCAAAGACAGGGGGCTGGCTCAAAACATTCAGTACTTC.

This clone was found once. The chain couples TRBV19 to TRBJ2-2; D possibly corresponds to TRBD1 (6 bases). V was pared by 1 base and J by 8 bases, with 8 bases between. The CDR3 has 13 amino acids. Germline V CDR1 and CDR2: LNHDA, SQIVND (reference sequence). The CDR3 DNA follows: TGTGCCAGTAGTATAGCGGGGACAGGGGAGCTGTTTTTT. It yields the protein CASSIAGTGELFF.

This clone showed up just once. The chain links TRBV28 to TRBJ1-4; D not certain. Between the trimmed V and J ends, which lost 8 bases and 0 bases, there was a span of 7 bases. The CDR3 contains 13 residues. Germline values: CDR1 MDHEN, CDR2 SYDVKM. The CDR3 spells CASRRATNEKLFF. The CDR3 nucleotides are TGTGCCAGCCGTCGGGCAACTAATGAAAAACTGTTTTTT.

V usage is TRBV30 and J usage is TRBJ1-1; TRBD1 might be the D (5 bases). The CDR3 is made up of 11 amino acids. Germline V CDR1 and CDR2: GTSNPN, SVGIG (reference sequence). Trimming cost V 5 bases and J 6 bases, with 10 bases left between them. As DNA, the CDR3 is TGTGCCTGGGACCGGGGGGCTGAAGCTTTCTTT. Protein: CAWDRGAEAFF.

The rearrangement uses TRBV4-2 and TRBJ1-2; weak D call: TRBD1 (5 bases). Trimming shortened V by 8 bases and J by 8 bases, and 21 bases separated the two germline ends. CDR1 is LGHNA, CDR2 YNFKEQ, per germline. This CDR3 has 14 amino acids. The DNA of the CDR3 is TGTGCCAGCGGGGGAGAGTCGTCGGTTCACGGCTACACCTTC. Its protein product is CASGGESSVHGYTF.

J is TRBJ2-1 and V is TRBV30, with 8 positions matching TRBD1. Trimming at V came to 5 bases and at J to 6 bases, leaving 6 bases not matched to a gene. Germline V gene lookup returns CDR1 GTSNPN and CDR2 SVGIG (reference sequence). The CDR3 loop spans 13 amino acids. The DNA for the CDR3 is TGTGCCTGGGGGGGGACAGGTCCCAATGAGCAGTTCTTC. As protein: CAWGGTGPNEQFF.

V usage is TRBV24-1 and J usage is TRBJ2-2; either TRBD1 or TRBD2 may supply D (6 bases each). V was cut by 1 base and J by 7 bases, with 12 bases left in between. CDR3 length: 15 residues. CDR1 is KGHDR and CDR2 is SFDVKD in the germline V gene. The CDR3 DNA reads TGTGCCACCAGTGATTTCCAGGGGAGGAGCGGGGAGCTGTTTTTT. Amino acids: CATSDFQGRSGELFF.

V usage is TRBV4-1 and J usage is TRBJ1-1, with D possibly matching TRBD1 (5 bases). Germline V gene lookup returns CDR1 MGHRA and CDR2 YSYEKL. The V end lost 6 bases, the J end lost 5 bases, and 19 bases lay between the germline ends. This CDR3 spans 15 amino acids. The CDR3 spells CASSLLSQGQTEAFF. CDR3 nucleotides: TGCGCCAGCAGTCTACTATCCCAGGGTCAAACTGAAGCTTTCTTT.

The chain employs TRBV6-5 and TRBJ2-3; D perhaps matches TRBD2 (5 bases). From germline, CDR1 is MNHEY and CDR2 SVGAGI. The V gene lost 2 bases and the J gene lost 6 bases, with 12 bases spanning the gap. The CDR3 spans 14 residues. Here the CDR3 reads CASSYSPGGDTQYF. The CDR3 DNA sequence: TGTGCCAGCAGTTACAGCCCAGGAGGTGATACGCAGTATTTT.

This clone was detected a few times. The chain carries TRBV7-8 and TRBJ2-7; 10 nucleotides match TRBD1. Germline assignment: CDR1 SGHVS and CDR2 FQNEAQ. The V segment lost 0 bases and the J segment 4 bases; nucleotides outside the gene matches: 3. The CDR3 consists of 15 residues. The CDR3 sequence is CASSLAGTGVYEQYF. The CDR3, as DNA: TGTGCCAGCAGCTTAGCCGGGACAGGGGTTTACGAGCAGTACTTC.